The TCR beta chain described here comes from a study of T cell responses to AZD1222 COVID-19 vaccine. Generated by immunoSEQ multiplex PCR, the TCRdb table keeps only in-frame clones and is missing some. The sample holds about 170,000 clones, 80% to 95% seen once. Turning to this clone: Its antigen is currently unknown.

The CDR3 contains 19 residues. Germline V CDR1 and CDR2: SGHAT, FQNNGV. Trimming removed 1 base from V and 0 bases from J; junction bases left unmatched: 10. Findings of the study overall: Spike-specific TCR breadth rose after two AZD1222 doses, and depth rose as well. Reports say nearly half of spike-specific TCRs go after unmutated variant regions. The donor cohort was predominantly white British with a female majority, and clonal diversity may have been underestimated.

The sequence was collected from an adult in good health. The sequencing here drew on peripheral blood, taken on day 0 of AZD1222 vaccination. The V and J genes are TRBV11-2 and TRBJ2-3; 10 positions agree with TRBD2. CDR3 sequence (DNA): TGTGCCAGCAGCTTAGTTACTATAGCGGGGGGCCTTAGCACAGATACGCAGTATTTT. This sequence encodes CASSLVTIAGGLSTDTQYF.